The 26 T cell receptor beta chains in this list originate from one sample, sequenced in a study of cytomegalovirus exposure and HLA in healthy donors. Clones were sequenced by immunoSEQ multiplex PCR, and TCRdb holds only the in-frame ones, with some missing. This table holds about 360,000 clones, roughly 85% found once. The sample comprised PBMCs. Receptor source: a woman younger than 30 in good health and CMV-seronegative.

To note about this clone: Within the sample, other DNA sequences also encode this same CDR3. The gene calls are TRBV28 and TRBJ1-2, with 7 bases aligning to TRBD1. Trimming took 2 bases from V and 5 from J; bases not matched to a gene: 5. The CDR3 covers 14 residues. Per the germline V gene, CDR1 is MDHEN and CDR2 is SYDVKM. As DNA, the CDR3 is TGTGCCAGCAGTTTAGGGGCAGGGGGGTATGGCTACACCTTC. Translated: CASSLGAGGYGYTF.

This sequence joins TRBV28 and TRBJ2-7, with a tentative D call TRBD2 (5 bases). The CDR3 runs to 14 residues. Trimming left V 2 bases short and J 4 bases short, with 12 bases between. Germline CDR1 reads MDHEN; CDR2 reads SYDVKM. Here the CDR3 DNA reads TGTGCCAGCAGTTTAATGGGAGCTATTTACGAGCAGTACTTC. This codes for CASSLMGAIYEQYF.

V and J are TRBV7-8 and TRBJ2-3; 15 bases are shared with TRBD2. This CDR3 comprises 16 residues. The J segment lost 5 bases and the V segment lost 3 bases, leaving 3 bases of the junction unmatched. In germline, CDR1 is SGHVS, CDR2 FQNEAQ. The CDR3 DNA is TGTGCCAGCAGCTTCGGACTAGCGGGGGGGCGAGATACGCAGTATTTT. As protein: CASSFGLAGGRDTQYF.

This clone showed up just once. The V gene is TRBV7-3, the J gene TRBJ2-7; the match to TRBD2 covers 8 bases. The CDR3 is 14 residues long. Germline loops: CDR1 SGHTA, CDR2 FQGTGA. V was pared by 2 bases and J by 4 bases, with 4 bases of the junction left unmatched. CDR3 amino acids: CASSLAGGGYEQYF. CDR3 sequence (DNA): TGTGCCAGCAGCTTAGCGGGAGGTGGTTACGAGCAGTACTTC. The complete variable domain, with remaining parts taken from reference TRBV7-3 and TRBJ2-7, reads GAGVSQTPSNKVTEKGKYVELRCDPISGHTALYWYRQSLGQGPEFLIYFQGTGAADDSGLPNDRFFAVRPEGSVSTLKIQRTERGDSAVYLCASSLAGGGYEQYFGPGTRLTVT.

J is TRBJ2-1 and V is TRBV19; D remains unclear. Between the trimmed V and J ends, which lost 5 bases and 4 bases, there was a span of 9 bases. The CDR3 loop spans 13 amino acids. Germline V CDR1 and CDR2: LNHDA, SQIVND (reference sequence). CDR3 in DNA: TGTGCCAGTAGTGTACCCCAGTACAATGAGCAGTTCTTC. Its protein product is CASSVPQYNEQFF.

The chain carries TRBV27 and TRBJ2-3; TRBD2 aligns across 11 bases. Trimming at V came to 5 bases and at J to 6 bases, leaving 7 bases not matched to a gene. This CDR3 contains 15 residues. Germline V gene data show CDR1 as MNHEY and CDR2 as SMNVEV (reference sequence). CDR3 amino acids: CASSPSGGRDDTQYF. In DNA, the CDR3 is TGTGCCAGCAGTCCTAGCGGGGGGCGGGATGATACGCAGTATTTT.

The chain has TRBV5-1 and TRBJ2-2; TRBD2 is a possible D gene (7 bases). The CDR3 consists of 15 residues. Germline CDR1 is SGHRS and CDR2 is YFSETQ. V lost 4 bases to trimming and J lost 4 bases, with 14 bases between them. The CDR3 coding sequence is TGCGCCAGCAGCGGCACAGGGAGGGCCACCGGGGAGCTGTTTTTT. Its translation is CASSGTGRATGELFF.

CDR3 residues: CASSPGQGTGNTIYF. CDR3 coding DNA: TGTGCCAGCAGCCCAGGACAGGGAACTGGAAACACCATATATTTT. The V call is TRBV7-9, the J call TRBJ1-3, with TRBD1 matching 8 bases. The germline V gene encodes CDR1 SEHNR and CDR2 FQNEAQ (reference sequence). V lost 5 bases to trimming and J lost 2 bases; unmatched junction nucleotides: 5. The CDR3 runs 15 residues.

This clone was counted a few times. This chain uses TRBV15 with TRBJ1-1; TRBD1 matches at 9 bases. The junction had 5 bases not matched to a gene; V was cut back by 3 bases and J by 12 bases. The CDR3 totals 12 residues. Germline V gives CDR1 LNHNV, CDR2 YYDKDF (reference sequence). CDR3 protein: CATSRDRGESFF. CDR3 sequence (DNA): TGTGCCACCAGCAGGGACAGGGGCGAGTCTTTCTTT. Full variable domain (remainder filled in from reference TRBV15 and TRBJ1-1): DAMVIQNPRYQVTQFGKPVTLSCSQTLNHNVMYWYQQKSSQAPKLLFHYYDKDFNNEADTPDNFQSRRPNTSFCFLDIRSPGLGDTAMYLCATSRDRGESFFGQGTRLTVV.

The chain employs TRBV19 and TRBJ1-5; the D is unclear. CDR1 LNHDA and CDR2 SQIVND come from the germline V gene (reference sequence). The CDR3 runs 16 residues. Deletions cut 5 bases from V and 0 bases from J, with 14 bases between. The DNA for the CDR3 is TGTGCCAGTAGTTTAACCGGGATTTATAGCAATCAGCCCCAGCATTTT. Protein sequence: CASSLTGIYSNQPQHF. Combining the CDR3 with reference TRBV19 and TRBJ1-5 gives the whole variable domain DGGITQSPKYLFRKEGQNVTLSCEQNLNHDAMYWYRQDPGQGLRLIYYSQIVNDFQKGDIAEGYSVSREKKESFPLTVTSAQKNPTAFYLCASSLTGIYSNQPQHFGDGTRLSIL.

This chain joins TRBV4-1 and TRBJ2-1, with D hard to call. The CDR3 consists of 15 residues. V was shortened by 2 bases and J by 6 bases, with 14 bases between the two germline ends. In germline, CDR1 is MGHRA, CDR2 YSYEKL. CDR3 DNA: TGCGCCAGCAGCCAATGGGCGTCAGGCGTCAATGAGCAGTTCTTC. The encoded protein is CASSQWASGVNEQFF.

V is TRBV5-1 and J is TRBJ2-1, with 12 positions matching TRBD1. The V gene end was trimmed by 0 bases and the J gene end by 6 bases; junction bases not matched to a gene: 1. In germline, CDR1 is SGHRS, CDR2 YFSETQ. This CDR3 is built from 15 residues. The CDR3 here is CASSLGDRGRNEQFF. The CDR3 region has the DNA TGCGCCAGCAGCTTGGGGGACAGGGGGCGCAATGAGCAGTTCTTC.

The chain has TRBV5-8 and TRBJ2-3; TRBD1 matches 7 bases. J was trimmed by 0 bases and V by 4 bases; bases with no gene match: 8. From germline, CDR1 is SGHTS and CDR2 YDEGEE. This CDR3 has 16 residues. CDR3 sequence: CASSDGQAHSTDTQYF. The DNA for the CDR3 is TGTGCCAGCAGCGACGGACAGGCCCATAGCACAGATACGCAGTATTTT.

This clone was seen a handful of times. This chain joins TRBV28 and TRBJ1-1; D call uncertain. Germline V gene lookup returns CDR1 MDHEN and CDR2 SYDVKM. The CDR3 contains 12 residues. V lost 1 base and J 9 bases, leaving 9 bases between the germline ends. CDR3 nucleotides: TGTGCCAGCAGTTTATTGGGCAGACAAGCTTTCTTT. Translating it yields CASSLLGRQAFF.

CDR3 nucleotides: TGTGCCAGCAGTGGCACATATCAAGAGACCCAGTACTTC. It encodes CASSGTYQETQYF. The chain has TRBV6-1 and TRBJ2-5; D not resolved. The CDR3 runs to 13 residues. Trimming took off 4 bases at V and 2 bases at J, with 8 bases between the two ends. Germline V lookup: CDR1 MNHNS, CDR2 SASEGT.

The chain recombines TRBV18 with TRBJ1-4; D not certain. Germline loops: CDR1 KGHSH, CDR2 LQKENI. The CDR3 spans 13 residues. V was cut by 6 bases and J by 6 bases, with 11 bases left in between. The chain's CDR3 is CASSRAGDEKLFF. In DNA form, the CDR3 reads TGTGCCAGCTCGAGGGCCGGCGATGAAAAACTGTTTTTT.

J is TRBJ2-5 and V is TRBV6-6, with 7 positions matching TRBD1. The CDR3 has 14 residues. Germline CDR1 reads MNHNY; CDR2 reads SVGAGI (reference sequence). The junction had 7 bases not matched to a gene; V was cut back by 6 bases and J by 3 bases. In nucleotides, the CDR3 is TGTGCCAGCAGATTTACAGGGGCGGAAGAGACCCAGTACTTC. Protein: CASRFTGAEETQYF.

The chain joins TRBV7-8 to TRBJ2-7, with D tentatively TRBD1 (6 bases). V shed 7 bases and J shed 4 bases, with 17 bases lying between them. CDR3 size: 14 residues. CDR1 is SGHVS and CDR2 is FQNEAQ in the germline V gene. CDR3 sequence reads: CASTPTGPTYEQYF. CDR3 bases: TGTGCCAGCACCCCGACAGGTCCGACGTACGAGCAGTACTTC.

The chain uses TRBV30 and TRBJ1-4; D not resolved. Germline values: CDR1 GTSNPN, CDR2 SVGIG (reference sequence). The V and J ends lost 1 base and 3 bases respectively, with 6 bases between them. The CDR3 totals 13 residues. The CDR3 region is CAWSGQANEKLFF. The CDR3, as DNA: TGTGCCTGGAGTGGGCAGGCTAATGAAAAACTGTTTTTT. Complete variable domain (other parts from reference TRBV30 and TRBJ1-4): SQTIHQWPATLVQPVGSPLSLECTVEGTSNPNLYWYRQAAGRGLQLLFYSVGIGQISSEVPQNLSASRPQDRQFILSSKKLLLSDSGFYLCAWSGQANEKLFFGSGTQLSVL.

This clone came up a few times. The chain is built from TRBV28 and TRBJ1-1; the D is unclear. The V gene lost 2 bases and the J gene lost 11 bases, with 9 bases spanning the gap. Germline CDR1 is MDHEN and CDR2 is SYDVKM. This CDR3 comprises 11 residues. The CDR3: CASSLGRKAFF. The DNA of the CDR3 is TGTGCCAGCAGTTTAGGCAGGAAGGCTTTCTTT.

The J gene is TRBJ1-5, the V gene TRBV18; 10 nucleotides line up with TRBD1. Germline values: CDR1 KGHSH, CDR2 LQKENI. CDR3 length equals 15 residues. V lost 6 bases to trimming and J lost 2 bases; unmatched junction nucleotides: 4. The CDR3 loop is CASSGGTGGNQPQHF. As DNA, the CDR3 is TGTGCCAGCTCCGGCGGGACAGGGGGCAATCAGCCCCAGCATTTT.

V and J are TRBV11-2 and TRBJ2-7, with 8 bases identical to TRBD2. Germline values: CDR1 SGHAT, CDR2 FQNNGV. This CDR3 spans 14 amino acids. The junction had 4 bases not matched to a gene; V was cut back by 6 bases and J by 0 bases. In nucleotides, the CDR3 is TGTGCCAGCAGGCCGGGGGGGCTCTCCTACGAGCAGTACTTC. Translating it yields CASRPGGLSYEQYF.

The chain combines TRBV29-1 with TRBJ2-5; tentative D call: TRBD2 (5 bases). Germline CDR1 SQVTM, CDR2 ANQGSEA. The V and J ends lost 0 bases and 7 bases respectively, with 12 bases between them. The CDR3 extends over 13 amino acids. The CDR3 is CSVEDVVRGTQYF. In nucleotides, the CDR3 is TGCAGCGTTGAAGATGTGGTCCGGGGGACCCAGTACTTC.

This clone was seen a few times. The chain combines TRBV7-9 with TRBJ2-7, with D possibly matching TRBD1 (6 bases). The CDR3 extends over 13 amino acids. Germline CDR1 SEHNR, CDR2 FQNEAQ (reference sequence). Trimming cost V 5 bases and J 3 bases, with 11 bases left between them. CDR3 region: CASSPRDNYEQYF. The CDR3 region has the DNA TGTGCCAGCAGCCCCCGGGACAACTACGAGCAGTACTTC.

The chain's CDR3 is CASSYAVGTTDTQYF. CDR3 bases: TGTGCCAGCAGCTACGCGGTAGGAACCACAGATACGCAGTATTTT. The V gene is TRBV6-5, the J gene TRBJ2-3; D is ambiguous. Germline V gene lookup returns CDR1 MNHEY and CDR2 SVGAGI. This CDR3 comprises 15 residues. V dropped 6 bases and J dropped 2 bases, with 15 bases sitting between them.

This clone came up once. This chain uses TRBV28 with TRBJ2-7; D possibly corresponds to TRBD1 (5 bases). Trimming stripped 1 base from V and 6 bases from J, with 10 bases between. CDR1 and CDR2 from the germline V gene are MDHEN and SYDVKM. The CDR3 sequence is 13 residues long. CDR3 coding DNA: TGTGCCAGCAGTTTATTAGGGGTATCCGAGCAGTACTTC. It codes for CASSLLGVSEQYF.